These 24 T cell receptor beta chains were all obtained from the same sample, sequenced in a study of monozygotic twins with inflammatory bowel disease. TCRdb reprocessed the 5' RACE reads, with one entry per CDR3 protein and no DNA. Recorded for this sample: around 450,000 distinct CDR3 sequences. The sequencing sample was made of blood. The receptors were sampled from a human donor with ulcerative colitis or Crohn's disease, or a healthy co-twin of an affected twin (not recorded which).

This chain joins TRBV7-2 and TRBJ2-1. Germline-derived CDR1 and CDR2 are SGHTA and FQGNSA. The CDR3 consists of 13 residues. The CDR3 sequence is CASSLTLYHEQFF.

The chain employs TRBV7-2 and TRBJ2-3; the TCRdb D gene call, TRBD2, has no DNA to confirm it. Germline lookup yields CDR1 SGHTA and CDR2 FQGNSA. The CDR3 totals 17 residues. The CDR3 is CASSWGLAATSTDTQYF.

The chain carries TRBV12-3 or TRBV12-4 and TRBJ1-3. This CDR3 spans 14 amino acids. This CDR3 reads CASSFRTAGNTIYF.

The chain is built from TRBV5-6 and TRBJ2-1; TCRdb outputs TRBD1, but without DNA this stays unchecked. Germline V gene lookup returns CDR1 SGHDT and CDR2 YYEEEE. CDR3 length: 15 amino acids. CDR3: CASSSPGRIYNEQFF.

This chain joins TRBV6-5 and TRBJ2-7; as DNA is missing, the TRBD1 call by TCRdb cannot be tested. Germline lookup yields CDR1 MNHEY and CDR2 SVGAGI. The CDR3 loop spans 13 amino acids. The CDR3 spells CASSYGTPYQQYF.

The chain recombines TRBV20-1 with TRBJ2-1; absent DNA, TCRdb's TRBD2 call cannot be checked. The germline V gene encodes CDR1 DFQATT and CDR2 SNEGSKA (reference sequence). The CDR3 is 14 residues long. The CDR3: CSADGTSGYNEQFF.

The CDR3 protein is CASSPQRAGETQYF. The chain uses TRBV18 and TRBJ2-5; without DNA, the TCRdb call of TRBD2 cannot be checked. CDR1 KGHSH and CDR2 LQKENI come from the germline V gene. The CDR3 consists of 14 residues.

The chain has TRBV5-1 and TRBJ1-2; TCRdb indicates TRBD1, and absent DNA this call remains unverified. This CDR3 spans 17 amino acids. Germline-derived CDR1 and CDR2 are SGHRS and YFSETQ. CDR3 residues: CASSLEYMTGGGYGYTF. Supplemented by reference TRBV5-1 and TRBJ1-2, the full variable domain reads KAGVTQTPRYLIKTRGQQVTLSCSPISGHRSVSWYQQTPGQGLQFLFEYFSETQRNKGNFPGRFSGRQFSNSRSEMNVSTLELGDSALYLCASSLEYMTGGGYGYTFGSGTRLTVV.

The chain links TRBV12-5 to TRBJ2-1; no DNA is available, so the TRBD2 call from TCRdb remains unchecked. This CDR3 region has 11 residues. Germline CDR1 and CDR2: LGHNT and FRNRAP. CDR3: CASGLANEQFF.

V gene TRBV4-1 combines with J gene TRBJ2-3; TCRdb outputs TRBD2, but without DNA this stays unchecked. Germline V gene lookup returns CDR1 MGHRA and CDR2 YSYEKL. CDR3 length: 17 residues. This chain's CDR3 is CASSWGKSGPLTDTQYF.

V gene TRBV7-2 combines with J gene TRBJ2-7; TCRdb reports TRBD1, a call that lacks DNA to check it against. The germline V gene encodes CDR1 SGHTA and CDR2 FQGNSA. There are 16 residues in the CDR3. This chain's CDR3 is CASSLAPGTGAYEQYF.

V gene TRBV10-3 combines with J gene TRBJ1-1; the TCRdb D gene call, TRBD1, has no DNA to confirm it. The germline CDR1 and CDR2 sequences are ENHRY and SYGVKD. This CDR3 region has 13 residues. The CDR3 sequence is CAIRPGQNTEAFF.

V and J are TRBV5-1 and TRBJ1-6. Germline values: CDR1 SGHRS, CDR2 YFSETQ. This CDR3 region has 13 residues. CDR3 loop: CASSPDQRSPLHF.

The rearrangement links TRBV5-1 to TRBJ2-4. Germline V lookup: CDR1 SGHRS, CDR2 YFSETQ. The CDR3 length is 17 residues. CDR3 residues: CASSLDGVTAAKNMQYF.

This rearrangement joins TRBV6-2 or TRBV6-3 to TRBJ1-1. Per the germline V gene, CDR1 is MNHEY and CDR2 is SVGEGT. The CDR3 consists of 17 residues. CDR3 residues: CASSYRQYRTFVTEAFF.

This rearrangement joins TRBV11-2 to TRBJ2-7; the TRBD1 assignment by TCRdb is unverifiable without DNA. The CDR3 loop spans 14 amino acids. Per germline, CDR1 SGHAT and CDR2 FQNNGV. CDR3 sequence: CASSFGTGSHEQYF.

The chain is built from TRBV27 and TRBJ2-7; TCRdb's D gene call, TRBD1, goes unchecked for lack of DNA. The CDR3 runs to 17 residues. The germline gives CDR1 MNHEY, CDR2 SMNVEV (reference sequence). CDR3 region: CASTPGQGRGSSYEQYF.

The chain uses TRBV3-1 and TRBJ2-2; TCRdb returns TRBD2, unconfirmable since there is no DNA. The CDR3 loop spans 15 amino acids. The V gene's germline CDR1 is LGHDT and CDR2 YNNKEL (reference sequence). CDR3 residues: CASSQWDSNTGELFF. Combining the CDR3 with reference TRBV3-1 and TRBJ2-2 gives the whole variable domain DTAVSQTPKYLVTQMGNDKSIKCEQNLGHDTMYWYKQDSKKFLKIMFSYNNKELIINETVPNRFSPKSPDKAHLNLHINSLELGDSAVYFCASSQWDSNTGELFFGEGSRLTVL.

The chain uses TRBV7-9 and TRBJ1-5; TCRdb designates TRBD1, a call that cannot be tested without DNA. Germline CDR1 is SEHNR and CDR2 is FQNEAQ (reference sequence). The CDR3 contains 14 residues. The CDR3 region is CASSMTGANQPQHF. Together with reference TRBV7-9 and TRBJ1-5, the CDR3 gives the full variable domain: DTGVSQNPRHKITKRGQNVTFRCDPISEHNRLYWYRQTLGQGPEFLTYFQNEAQLEKSRLLSDRFSAERPKGSFSTLEIQRTEQGDSAMYLCASSMTGANQPQHFGDGTRLSIL.

V usage is TRBV7-9 and J usage is TRBJ2-1; the TRBD2 assignment by TCRdb is unverifiable without DNA. Looked up from germline, CDR1 is SEHNR and CDR2 is FQNEAQ (reference sequence). The CDR3 runs to 16 residues. This chain's CDR3 is CASSFTSGGARNEQFF.

The chain links TRBV29-1 to TRBJ1-2. Germline V gene data show CDR1 as SQVTM and CDR2 as ANQGSEA. CDR3 length: 11 amino acids. The CDR3 is CSVEVVYGYTF.

The V and J genes are TRBV20-1 and TRBJ1-1. CDR1 and CDR2 (germline): DFQATT, SNEGSKA (reference sequence). This CDR3 has 16 residues. The CDR3 sequence: CSARDLLGGPNTEAFF.

This chain connects TRBV5-1 to TRBJ2-3; the D call of TRBD2 rests on TCRdb alone, since no DNA is present to check it. The germline V gene has CDR1 SGHRS and CDR2 YFSETQ. The CDR3 contains 15 residues. The CDR3 sequence: CASSLRLAGRDTQYF.

The rearrangement uses TRBV15 and TRBJ2-3; TCRdb outputs TRBD1, but without DNA this stays unchecked. Per the germline V gene, CDR1 is LNHNV and CDR2 is YYDKDF (reference sequence). CDR3 size: 19 residues. Here the CDR3 reads CATSQGRQAAPLGLDTQYF.